The 30 T cell receptor beta chains reported below all come from one sample, sequenced in a study of cytomegalovirus exposure and HLA in healthy donors. Primers: 60 Vbeta forward and 13 Jbeta reverse. Sequencing used immunoSEQ multiplex PCR; TCRdb keeps in-frame clones, though not all of them. The profile covers about 140,000 clones, with roughly three quarters appearing a single time and about an eighth taken by the ten largest. The material sequenced was PBMCs. These TCRs come from a woman in her forties in good health and CMV-seronegative.

The chain uses TRBV7-2 and TRBJ2-7, with 12 bases lining up with TRBD2. In germline, CDR1 is SGHTA, CDR2 FQGNSA. The CDR3 covers 14 residues. Losses at the gene ends were 5 bases for V and 2 bases for J; bases not matched to a gene: 1. CDR3 amino acids: CASSGLAGTYEQYF. In DNA, the CDR3 is TGTGCCAGCAGCGGACTAGCGGGGACCTACGAGCAGTACTTC.

This rearrangement joins TRBV6-5 to TRBJ1-5, with 8 bases matching TRBD1. Germline loops: CDR1 MNHEY, CDR2 SVGAGI. This CDR3 region has 13 residues. V lost 5 bases to trimming and J lost 6 bases; unmatched junction nucleotides: 3. CDR3 amino acids: CASSIGQGQPQHF. The CDR3 coding sequence is TGTGCCAGCAGTATCGGACAGGGTCAGCCCCAGCATTTT.

This clone turned up a few times. In nucleotides, the CDR3 is TGTGCCAGCAGTTACCCCACAGGGGGGGTGTATGGCTACACCTTC. Its translation is CASSYPTGGVYGYTF. The chain combines TRBV6-5 with TRBJ1-2; 8 bases map to TRBD1. This CDR3 is built from 15 residues. V was pared by 2 bases and J by 5 bases, with 7 bases of the junction left unmatched. The germline V gene has CDR1 MNHEY and CDR2 SVGAGI.

The V call is TRBV6-5, the J call TRBJ2-3; TRBD2 aligns across 11 bases. J gave up 3 bases and V 0 bases, and 2 bases lay outside the gene matches. Germline values: CDR1 MNHEY, CDR2 SVGAGI. The CDR3 is 16 amino acids. The CDR3 spells CASSYSSSGGTDTQYF. The DNA for the CDR3 is TGTGCCAGCAGTTACTCTTCTAGCGGGGGGACAGATACGCAGTATTTT.

This clone occurred once. This chain joins TRBV28 and TRBJ2-5; 10 positions agree with TRBD1. Losses at the gene ends were 5 bases for V and 4 bases for J; bases not matched to a gene: 7. The CDR3 totals 15 residues. Germline V gene sequence: CDR1 MDHEN, CDR2 SYDVKM. In nucleotides, the CDR3 is TGTGCCAGCAGTCCCTTGGGGGACAGGGGAGAGACCCAGTACTTC. As protein: CASSPLGDRGETQYF.

V usage is TRBV5-1 and J usage is TRBJ2-3; possible D gene TRBD1, 6 bases. Trimming stripped 1 base from V and 4 bases from J, with 13 bases between. The CDR3 consists of 15 residues. The germline CDR1 and CDR2 sequences are SGHRS and YFSETQ. The CDR3 coding sequence is TGCGCCAGCAGCTTGACAGGGAATCAAGCAGATACGCAGTATTTT. This codes for CASSLTGNQADTQYF.

V gene TRBV5-1 combines with J gene TRBJ2-7; a possible D gene is TRBD1 (6 bases). The germline V and J ends were trimmed by 7 bases and 4 bases, with 15 bases remaining between them. The CDR3 has 13 residues. Germline CDR1 is SGHRS and CDR2 is YFSETQ. CDR3 loop: CASYQTGAYEQYF. In nucleotides, the CDR3 is TGCGCCAGCTATCAGACAGGCGCGTACGAGCAGTACTTC.

V and J are TRBV19 and TRBJ1-3, with D uncertain. Germline V gives CDR1 LNHDA, CDR2 SQIVND (reference sequence). The CDR3 is 14 residues long. V was pared by 4 bases and J by 2 bases, with 9 bases between. The CDR3 is CASSSPGTGNTIYF. The CDR3 coding sequence is TGTGCCAGTAGTAGTCCGGGGACTGGAAACACCATATATTTT.

The V call is TRBV5-4, the J call TRBJ1-1, with TRBD1 as a possible D gene (5 bases). Germline CDR1 is SGHNT and CDR2 is YYREEE (reference sequence). Trimming removed 7 bases at V and 1 base at J, with 14 bases between. This CDR3 is 14 amino acids long. CDR3 DNA sequence: TGTGCCAGCCATTATAATGACAGGAACACTGAAGCTTTCTTT. It yields the protein CASHYNDRNTEAFF.

The chain has TRBV4-3 and TRBJ1-2; no firm D call. Trimming stripped 0 bases from V and 4 bases from J, with 15 bases between. CDR1 is LGHNA, CDR2 YSLEER, per germline. This CDR3 region has 16 residues. This CDR3 reads CASSQDTSGAGYGYTF. CDR3 sequence (DNA): TGCGCCAGCAGCCAAGATACATCGGGAGCCGGCTATGGCTACACCTTC.

V and J are TRBV29-1 and TRBJ1-1; no clear D. Trimming pared 4 bases from V and 0 bases from J, leaving 3 bases between. The CDR3 covers 11 residues. Germline V gene data show CDR1 as SQVTM and CDR2 as ANQGSEA. The CDR3 DNA reads as TGCAGCGTTGGAGTGAACACTGAAGCTTTCTTT. This codes for CSVGVNTEAFF.

The rearrangement uses TRBV9 and TRBJ2-1; the match to TRBD2 covers 8 bases. Germline-derived CDR1 and CDR2 are SGDLS and YYNGEE. The CDR3 loop spans 15 amino acids. The trim removed 2 bases at V and 7 bases at J, leaving 8 bases unmatched. CDR3 in DNA: TGTGCCAGCAGCGTTGGGACGGGGGGGCGGAATGAGCAGTTCTTC. This gives the protein CASSVGTGGRNEQFF.

The genes are TRBV9 and TRBJ1-2; TRBD1 agrees at 10 bases. Germline CDR1 is SGDLS and CDR2 is YYNGEE. There are 15 residues in the CDR3. With 4 bases clipped from V and 0 bases from J, the junction kept 3 bases outside the gene matches. The DNA of the CDR3 is TGTGCCAGCAGCACGGGACAGGGGACTAACTATGGCTACACCTTC. This encodes CASSTGQGTNYGYTF.

The chain joins TRBV11-2 to TRBJ1-2, with 7 bases identical to TRBD1. CDR1 and CDR2 (germline): SGHAT, FQNNGV. This CDR3 has 19 residues. The V gene end was trimmed by 4 bases and the J gene end by 2 bases; junction bases not matched to a gene: 19. CDR3 sequence (DNA): TGTGCCAGCAGCTCCAAGTCGGCTCTCGGGACAGAGCCCAACTATGGCTACACCTTC. It encodes CASSSKSALGTEPNYGYTF.

This chain joins TRBV28 and TRBJ2-7, with 12 bases aligning to TRBD2. CDR1 is MDHEN, CDR2 SYDVKM, per germline. Germline trimming cut 5 bases from V and 9 bases from J; bases unmatched to any gene: 14. The CDR3 consists of 16 residues. The CDR3 here is CASSPSGRASSDAQYF. Written as DNA, the CDR3 is TGTGCCAGCAGTCCTAGCGGGAGGGCAAGTTCCGATGCGCAGTACTTC.

This chain uses TRBV6-1 with TRBJ2-2; D is uncertain. Germline lookup yields CDR1 MNHNS and CDR2 SASEGT. V lost 3 bases, J lost 6 bases, and 5 bases lay in between. The CDR3 loop spans 12 amino acids. CDR3 coding DNA: TGTGCCAGCAGTGATCGAGCCGGGGAGCTGTTTTTT. It translates to CASSDRAGELFF.

V and J are TRBV19 and TRBJ1-4; TRBD1 might be the D (6 bases). Germline-derived CDR1 and CDR2 are LNHDA and SQIVND (reference sequence). This CDR3 region has 13 residues. V dropped 10 bases and J dropped 2 bases, with 11 bases sitting between them. This CDR3 is CATLGQTNEKLFF. The CDR3 DNA follows: TGTGCCACCCTTGGACAGACTAATGAAAAACTGTTTTTT.

The chain recombines TRBV19 with TRBJ2-7; 8 positions match TRBD1. The CDR3 totals 14 residues. CDR1 and CDR2 from the germline V gene are LNHDA and SQIVND (reference sequence). V gave up 7 bases and J gave up 2 bases; unmatched junction bases: 7. This chain's CDR3 is CASKYGTGTYEQYF. CDR3 sequence (DNA): TGTGCCAGTAAATACGGGACAGGAACCTACGAGCAGTACTTC.

The V call is TRBV7-9, the J call TRBJ1-2; 8 nucleotides line up with TRBD1. The junction had 6 bases not matched to a gene; V was cut back by 5 bases and J by 4 bases. The CDR3 contains 14 residues. Germline V gene lookup returns CDR1 SEHNR and CDR2 FQNEAQ (reference sequence). In DNA form, the CDR3 reads TGTGCCAGCAGCCCATCGACAGGGGTCTATGGCTACACCTTC. Residues: CASSPSTGVYGYTF.

V and J are TRBV19 and TRBJ2-2; the match to TRBD1 covers 8 bases. The V and J ends lost 6 bases and 3 bases, in that order; junction bases with no gene match: 9. This CDR3 has 16 residues. Germline lookup yields CDR1 LNHDA and CDR2 SQIVND (reference sequence). CDR3 DNA sequence: TGTGCCAGTAGGGGACAGGCCGGGAGCCACACCGGGGAGCTGTTTTTT. Translating it yields CASRGQAGSHTGELFF.

As to this clone: This sample includes further DNA sequences coding for the same CDR3. V is TRBV19 and J is TRBJ2-6; perhaps TRBD1 as D (5 bases). The germline gives CDR1 LNHDA, CDR2 SQIVND (reference sequence). The CDR3 extends over 15 amino acids. The V end was cut by 9 bases, the J end by 4 bases, with 16 bases between. The CDR3 DNA sequence: TGTGCCAGCAGTCCGACAGTCTCCGGGGCCAACGTCCTGACTTTC. Residues: CASSPTVSGANVLTF.

The V call is TRBV9, the J call TRBJ1-3; D gene unclear. CDR1 is SGDLS and CDR2 is YYNGEE in the germline V gene. The CDR3 totals 14 residues. The V gene lost 4 bases and the J gene lost 0 bases, with 8 bases spanning the gap. DNA for the CDR3: TGTGCCAGCAGCCCAAGCTCCTCTGGAAACACCATATATTTT. The encoded protein is CASSPSSSGNTIYF.

This clone appeared a few times. The rearrangement links TRBV7-2 to TRBJ2-3; D is ambiguous. The germline CDR1 and CDR2 sequences are SGHTA and FQGNSA. V was pared by 3 bases and J by 6 bases, with 13 bases between. This CDR3 is built from 14 residues. The CDR3 sequence is CASSFQQNGDTQYF. In nucleotides, the CDR3 is TGTGCCAGCAGCTTTCAGCAAAACGGGGATACGCAGTATTTT.

The rearrangement links TRBV27 to TRBJ2-5, with 7 bases fitting TRBD1. The germline V gene has CDR1 MNHEY and CDR2 SMNVEV (reference sequence). V was pared by 6 bases and J by 6 bases, with 10 bases of the junction left unmatched. The CDR3 has 14 amino acids. The DNA of the CDR3 is TGTGCCAGCAGCCCCCGACAGGGTAGGCAGACCCAGTACTTC. Protein product: CASSPRQGRQTQYF.

The rearrangement links TRBV2 to TRBJ1-5; maybe TRBD1 (5 bases). V lost 3 bases, J lost 2 bases, and 8 bases lay in between. In germline, CDR1 is SNHLY, CDR2 FYNNEI. This CDR3 region has 14 residues. CDR3: CASSEGLRNQPQHF. DNA of the CDR3: TGTGCCAGCAGTGAGGGGCTTCGCAATCAGCCCCAGCATTTT. The whole variable domain, remainder taken from reference TRBV2 and TRBJ1-5, is EPEVTQTPSHQVTQMGQEVILRCVPISNHLYFYWYRQILGQKVEFLVSFYNNEISEKSEIFDDQFSVERPDGSNFTLKIRSTKLEDSAMYFCASSEGLRNQPQHFGDGTRLSIL.

V gene TRBV5-5 combines with J gene TRBJ2-7; TRBD2 is a possible D gene (5 bases). This CDR3 region has 15 residues. With 3 bases removed from V and 0 bases from J, the gap between germline ends came to 13 bases. CDR1 and CDR2 (germline): SGHKS, YYEKEE (reference sequence). The CDR3 sequence: CASSYSGSISYEQYF. The CDR3, as DNA: TGTGCCAGCAGCTATTCGGGGAGTATCTCCTACGAGCAGTACTTC.

The rearrangement links TRBV11-3 to TRBJ2-1, with D maybe TRBD2 (5 bases). Germline-derived CDR1 and CDR2 are SGHNT and YENEEA. The V end was cut by 2 bases, the J end by 5 bases, with 10 bases between. The CDR3 sequence is 14 residues long. CDR3 bases: TGTGCCAGCAGCTTAACGCGGGCGGACAATGAGCAGTTCTTC. Translating it yields CASSLTRADNEQFF.

The V and J genes are TRBV7-7 and TRBJ1-6, with a weak D call TRBD1 (5 bases). The germline CDR1 and CDR2 sequences are SSHAT and FNYEAQ (reference sequence). The CDR3 spans 13 residues. V lost 5 bases, J lost 8 bases, and 10 bases lay in between. The CDR3 coding sequence is TGTGCCAGCAGCCCGGACAAGGATTCACCCCTCCACTTT. This encodes CASSPDKDSPLHF.

The chain carries TRBV30 and TRBJ2-5, with D possibly matching TRBD1 (6 bases). This CDR3 is built from 14 residues. V was cut by 7 bases and J by 4 bases, with 19 bases left in between. CDR1 GTSNPN and CDR2 SVGIG come from the germline V gene (reference sequence). DNA of the CDR3: TGTGCCTCGCACGGCAGGGGCGGGCGAGAGACCCAGTACTTC. This sequence encodes CASHGRGGRETQYF.

The chain uses TRBV5-6 and TRBJ1-4; 7 positions match TRBD1. Germline V gene data show CDR1 as SGHDT and CDR2 as YYEEEE. CDR3 length: 16 amino acids. The trim removed 2 bases at V and 5 bases at J, leaving 9 bases unmatched. The CDR3 DNA is TGTGCCAGCAGCTTTGGCCCGGGACAGAGAAATGAAAAACTGTTTTTT. Amino acid sequence: CASSFGPGQRNEKLFF.